One TCR beta chain is described in this entry. The data belong to a study of blood T cell repertoires in COVID-19. Overall study: Nucleic acid was either cDNA or gDNA, and it came from T cells, B-cell-depleted T cells, or PBMCs.

V dropped 3 bases and J dropped 0 bases, with 13 bases sitting between them. In germline, CDR1 is SGHRS, CDR2 YFSETQ. The CDR3 is 15 amino acids. Per the authors' pipeline: How many nucleated cells were present was estimated from reference gene primer amplification. Using immunoSEQ multiplex PCR, the repertoire was profiled, and TCRdb retains in-frame clones only, with some absent. V, J and clone size reflect that table, while D and trimming were determined from the DNA. The sample lists about 330,000 clones, roughly 85% seen once, with around 6.9% in the top ten. Sequenced input: peripheral blood. The V and J genes are TRBV5-1 and TRBJ2-7, with a weak D call TRBD2 (6 bases). This TCR was recovered from a human donor in a cohort sampled during active COVID-19. CDR3 residues: CASSWGPGDSYEQYF. CDR3 DNA: TGCGCCAGCAGCTGGGGTCCGGGGGACTCCTACGAGCAGTACTTC.